What follows is one T cell receptor (beta chain) and its context. Clones were sequenced by immunoSEQ multiplex PCR, and TCRdb holds only the in-frame ones, with some missing. Among 30,000 to 50,000 clones listed, roughly 91% were seen once. Peripheral blood came from all dose cohorts at three timepoints. Germline V CDR1 and CDR2: MNHNS, SASEGT. V shed 4 bases and J shed 5 bases, with 23 bases lying between them. The CDR3 is 17 residues long. This entry comes from a study of OX40 agonist ivuxolimab in advanced cancers. Study context: Each patient was given ivuxolimab into a vein every 2 weeks, at 0.01 to 10 mg/kg.

The starting material was CD4+ or CD8+ T cells sorted from blood, obtained in a trial of the OX40 agonist ivuxolimab. This chain uses TRBV6-1 with TRBJ1-2; weak D call: TRBD1 (5 bases). The receptor was derived from an adult with an advanced solid tumor such as melanoma, head and neck, liver or kidney cancer. In DNA, the CDR3 is TGTGCCAGCAGTGCCAGATCCGTGGACATCGGAATGTATGGCTACACCTTC. Its protein product is CASSARSVDIGMYGYTF.